Below, 22 T cell receptor beta chains from the same sample are listed, as sequenced in a study of CD4 T cells in relation to SARS-CoV-2 and coronaviruses. Sequencing used immunoSEQ multiplex PCR; TCRdb keeps in-frame clones, though not all of them. The repertoire includes 38,000 or so clones, 77% of them detected once, and roughly 20% sits in the top ten. Their target antigens are unknown. The material sequenced was memory CD4+ T cells from PBMCs, cultured in vitro. These TCRs come from an adult with COVID-19.

The V gene is TRBV6-1, the J gene TRBJ2-2; 7 bases line up with TRBD2. The CDR3 is 19 amino acids. J gave up 5 bases and V 1 base, and 16 bases lay outside the gene matches. In germline, CDR1 is MNHNS, CDR2 SASEGT. Written as DNA, the CDR3 is TGTGCCAGCAGTGAAGGGTTTTGGGTACTAGCGAGGAGAACCGGGGAGCTGTTTTTT. Translating it yields CASSEGFWVLARRTGELFF.

J is TRBJ2-1 and V is TRBV9, with unresolved D. The germline CDR1 and CDR2 sequences are SGDLS and YYNGEE. The CDR3 runs to 12 residues. Trimming removed 2 bases from V and 7 bases from J, with 7 bases in between. The CDR3 nucleotides read TGTGCCAGCAGCGTTGAGGTTAATGAGCAGTTCTTC. Residues: CASSVEVNEQFF. The whole variable domain, remainder taken from reference TRBV9 and TRBJ2-1, is DSGVTQTPKHLITATGQRVTLRCSPRSGDLSVYWYQQSLDQGLQFLIQYYNGEERAKGNILERFSAQQFPDLHSELNLSSLELGDSALYFCASSVEVNEQFFGPGTRLTVL.

The rearrangement uses TRBV2 and TRBJ2-1, with no clear D. CDR3 length: 15 residues. The ends were cut back, 5 bases at V and 2 bases at J, with 13 bases in the middle. The germline V gene encodes CDR1 SNHLY and CDR2 FYNNEI. CDR3 coding DNA: TGTGCCAGCAGTTACTCCGGCGGAACCTACAATGAGCAGTTCTTC. Its protein product is CASSYSGGTYNEQFF.

The chain recombines TRBV25-1 with TRBJ2-5; weak D call: TRBD1 (5 bases). The length of the CDR3 is 14 residues. V lost 4 bases and J lost 4, with 13 bases in between. Germline V gene lookup returns CDR1 MGHDK and CDR2 SYGVNS. CDR3 region: CASSVHRQRETQYF. DNA of the CDR3: TGTGCCAGCAGTGTCCACAGACAGAGAGAGACCCAGTACTTC. Full variable domain (missing parts from reference TRBV25-1 and TRBJ2-5): EADIYQTPRYLVIGTGKKITLECSQTMGHDKMYWYQQDPGMELHLIHYSYGVNSTEKGDLSSESTVSRIRTEHFPLTLESARPSHTSQYLCASSVHRQRETQYFGPGTRLLVL.

V and J are TRBV11-2 and TRBJ2-7; 9 bases are a match to TRBD1. Unmatched junction bases numbered 6, after V lost 3 bases and J lost 6 bases. The CDR3 has 14 residues. In germline, CDR1 is SGHAT, CDR2 FQNNGV. The CDR3 protein is CASSFTGQGGEQYF. The CDR3 nucleotides are TGTGCCAGCAGCTTCACGGGACAGGGTGGCGAGCAGTACTTC.

This chain uses TRBV10-2 with TRBJ2-1, with 7 bases matching TRBD2. V lost 6 bases and J lost 0; bases outside the gene matches: 8. Germline CDR1 is WSHSY and CDR2 is SAAADI. CDR3 length equals 16 residues. The CDR3 here is CASRLAGQSSYNEQFF. CDR3 nucleotide sequence: TGCGCCAGCAGATTAGCGGGCCAGAGCTCCTACAATGAGCAGTTCTTC.

V and J are TRBV6-1 and TRBJ1-4; D perhaps matches TRBD1 (6 bases). CDR1 and CDR2 from the germline V gene are MNHNS and SASEGT. V lost 0 bases and J lost 4, with 12 bases in between. The CDR3 loop spans 16 amino acids. The CDR3 here is CASSEARRGHNEKLFF. CDR3 DNA: TGTGCCAGCAGTGAAGCGCGACGGGGACATAATGAAAAACTGTTTTTT.

This rearrangement joins TRBV7-9 to TRBJ2-2; D gene uncertain. Germline V gives CDR1 SEHNR, CDR2 FQNEAQ (reference sequence). This CDR3 is built from 15 residues. V shed 2 bases and J shed 5 bases, with 12 bases lying between them. CDR3 nucleotides: TGTGCCAGCAGCTTAAACAGTCGGCGGACCGGGGAGCTGTTTTTT. Its translation is CASSLNSRRTGELFF. The whole variable domain, remainder taken from reference TRBV7-9 and TRBJ2-2, is DTGVSQNPRHKITKRGQNVTFRCDPISEHNRLYWYRQTLGQGPEFLTYFQNEAQLEKSRLLSDRFSAERPKGSFSTLEIQRTEQGDSAMYLCASSLNSRRTGELFFGEGSRLTVL.

This chain uses TRBV11-3 with TRBJ2-3; a possible D gene is TRBD2 (6 bases). The CDR3 extends over 16 amino acids. Germline-derived CDR1 and CDR2 are SGHNT and YENEEA. V was shortened by 3 bases and J by 1 base, with 14 bases between the two germline ends. CDR3 sequence: CASSLSIWGGTDTQYF. Written as DNA, the CDR3 is TGTGCCAGCAGCTTGTCAATCTGGGGGGGCACAGATACGCAGTATTTT.

This chain connects TRBV7-9 to TRBJ2-5, with TRBD2 matching over 10 bases. Germline CDR1 and CDR2: SEHNR and FQNEAQ (reference sequence). This CDR3 spans 15 amino acids. The CDR3 region is CATGPGLAFGETQYF. The DNA for the CDR3 is TGTGCAACCGGGCCGGGACTAGCGTTTGGGGAGACCCAGTACTTC.

This chain joins TRBV28 and TRBJ2-3, with D unresolved. Germline V CDR1 and CDR2: MDHEN, SYDVKM. This CDR3 is 13 amino acids long. Trimming took off 3 bases at V and 2 bases at J, with 6 bases between the two ends. The CDR3 sequence: CASSFLNTDTQYF. In nucleotides, the CDR3 is TGTGCCAGCAGTTTCTTGAACACAGATACGCAGTATTTT.

This chain links TRBV7-9 with TRBJ1-2, with D uncertain. With 1 base removed from V and 7 bases from J, the gap between germline ends came to 13 bases. The CDR3 is 14 residues long. CDR1 is SEHNR and CDR2 is FQNEAQ in the germline V gene (reference sequence). This CDR3 is CASSLDLSGPGYTF. DNA of the CDR3: TGTGCCAGCAGCTTAGATCTATCCGGGCCTGGCTACACCTTC.

This sequence joins TRBV19 and TRBJ2-7, with D unclear. In germline, CDR1 is LNHDA, CDR2 SQIVND (reference sequence). V lost 0 bases, J lost 6 bases, and 9 bases lay in between. The CDR3 runs 13 residues. CDR3 nucleotide sequence: TGTGCCAGTAGTATAGATCTCAGGTTCGAGCAGTACTTC. Protein: CASSIDLRFEQYF.

The rearrangement uses TRBV2 and TRBJ1-4; D unresolved. V lost 6 bases and J lost 0, with 8 bases in between. The CDR3 is 14 residues long. Germline assignment: CDR1 SNHLY and CDR2 FYNNEI. For the CDR3, the DNA is TGTGCCAGCAGGAATCCTGCAACTAATGAAAAACTGTTTTTT. Protein: CASRNPATNEKLFF.

The chain links TRBV4-3 to TRBJ2-6, with 10 bases aligning to TRBD2. Germline V gene lookup returns CDR1 LGHNA and CDR2 YSLEER. The CDR3 has 18 amino acids. V was clipped by 1 base and J by 2 bases; unmatched bases: 5. The CDR3, as DNA: TGCGCCAGCAGCCAAGCGCTAGCGGGAGCCCCTGGGGCCAACGTCCTGACTTTC. Translating gives CASSQALAGAPGANVLTF.

V gene TRBV12-3 or TRBV12-4 combines with J gene TRBJ2-4, with TRBD1 identical over 9 bases. The CDR3 has 13 residues. Losses at the gene ends were 8 bases for V and 6 bases for J; bases not matched to a gene: 5. The CDR3 reads CASRTGALNIQYF. The DNA of the CDR3 is TGTGCCAGCCGGACAGGGGCCCTAAACATTCAGTACTTC.

The chain is built from TRBV30 and TRBJ1-6, with a possible D match to TRBD1 (5 bases). This CDR3 comprises 13 residues. V dropped 7 bases and J dropped 5 bases, with 12 bases sitting between them. From germline, CDR1 is GTSNPN and CDR2 SVGIG (reference sequence). DNA for the CDR3: TGTGCCTCGGCGCTGGGACATAATTCACCCCTCCACTTT. This encodes CASALGHNSPLHF.

The V and J genes are TRBV6-1 and TRBJ2-1; 11 positions match TRBD2. The CDR3 totals 15 residues. V gave up 1 base and J gave up 9 bases; unmatched junction bases: 5. Germline lookup yields CDR1 MNHNS and CDR2 SASEGT. CDR3 sequence reads: CASSEEDSGRGEQFF. The CDR3 nucleotides read TGTGCCAGCAGTGAAGAGGATAGCGGGAGGGGTGAGCAGTTCTTC.

CDR3 amino acids: CASSTQGDEQYF. The CDR3 DNA reads as TGTGCCAGCAGTACACAGGGGGACGAGCAGTACTTC. V usage is TRBV2 and J usage is TRBJ2-7; 8 nucleotides line up with TRBD1. CDR3 length: 12 amino acids. After removal of 5 bases from V and 5 bases from J, the junction contained 2 bases not matched to a gene. In germline, CDR1 is SNHLY, CDR2 FYNNEI.

This chain uses TRBV5-1 with TRBJ2-7, with D perhaps matching TRBD1 (5 bases). The CDR3 has 12 amino acids. The germline V gene has CDR1 SGHRS and CDR2 YFSETQ. V lost 3 bases and J lost 4, with 8 bases in between. CDR3 DNA sequence: TGCGCCAGCAGCTCCAGGGTTTACGAGCAGTACTTC. This translates into CASSSRVYEQYF.

This clone has just a few counts. The CDR3 DNA reads TGTGCCAGCAGTTACGGACCCGGCCAATATTCACCCCTCCACTTT. Protein sequence: CASSYGPGQYSPLHF. The chain combines TRBV6-6 with TRBJ1-6; D gene unclear. The CDR3 extends over 15 amino acids. Germline lookup yields CDR1 MNHNY and CDR2 SVGAGI (reference sequence). The germline V and J ends were trimmed by 2 bases and 8 bases, with 13 bases remaining between them.

V gene TRBV19 combines with J gene TRBJ1-6, with TRBD1 identical over 7 bases. This CDR3 has 15 residues. Per the germline V gene, CDR1 is LNHDA and CDR2 is SQIVND (reference sequence). Losses at the gene ends were 3 bases for V and 6 bases for J; bases not matched to a gene: 5. CDR3 loop: CASSIPGQSNSPLHF. The CDR3 DNA follows: TGTGCCAGTAGTATCCCGGGACAGAGTAATTCACCCCTCCACTTT.